One T cell receptor beta chain is described in this entry. The specificity of this receptor is unknown. There are no base qualities to consult, and no much larger clone falls within one base. The collaborating institutions used their own protocols to collect whole blood in K2EDTA tubes. Collaborator samples were shipped for TCRbeta analysis as frozen whole blood, isolated PBMCs, or DNA extracted from either sample type. Via the germline V gene, CDR1 is MGHRA and CDR2 YSYEKL. V and J lose 8 bases and 1 base, and a span of 5 bases separates them. The CDR3 covers 11 residues, taking in both the cysteine and the phenylalanine. This entry keeps only the CDR3 DNA: 33 bases, framed from base 1. TCRbeta CDR3 regions were amplified from genomic DNA using the immunoSEQ Assay, a bias-controlled multiplex PCR. As for the authors' bioinformatics: The number of nucleated cells in each sample was estimated from the amplification of reference gene primers within the assay. To quantify the absolute abundance of each unique TCRbeta CDR3 rearrangement, sequence reads were collapsed and filtered. For each sample, productive Simpson clonality was calculated by taking the square root of Simpson's diversity index across productive rearrangements. The table comes from immuneACCESS by way of TCRdb, which keeps in-frame sequences with V and J called. Part of the clones is missing from these tables; in studies checked, under half for an unresolved V gene and the rest for unknown reasons. The D gene and trimming were derived from the DNA, and the V and J assignments and clone size from that table. The sample table records about 210,000 clones; around four fifths of these occur just once. The ten largest make up roughly 2.6% of the sample.

The entry originates in a study of blood T cell repertoires in COVID-19 (dated by TCRdb to the early 2020s). A note on the overall study: Samples from collaborators originated in the United States, Italy and Spain and spanned both the acute and convalescent phases of COVID-19. The prospective study material was composed of cDNA or gDNA derived from T cells, B-cell-depleted T cells, or PBMCs. Deeply sampled blood TCRbeta repertoires from subjects exposed to, actively infected with, or recovered from COVID-19 were included in the dataset. The repertoires were released in a freely available public database intended as a resource for research on the immune response to SARS-CoV-2. The samples were drawn from two sources: the first 160 participants of the ongoing ImmuneRACE study, and 1,000 to 1,500 subjects contributed by 6 global collaborators. A de-identified subject ID, COVID-19 status, age in years and sex were almost always included in the sample metadata. HLA class I and class II types, where available, came from metadata supplied by the sample provider rather than from assay-based typing. Overall study outcomes, separate from this receptor: The quantity of clinical and demographic metadata differed by source and by participant and was supplied without curation.

The sample consisted of peripheral blood. The chain is made from TRBV4-1 and TRBJ1-1, with the D gene not confidently named. This receptor was obtained from a middle-aged woman with active or convalescent COVID-19. The DNA reads as follows: TGCGCCAGCTCTTGGAACACTGAAGCTTTCTTT. Translated, it gives CASSWNTEAFF.